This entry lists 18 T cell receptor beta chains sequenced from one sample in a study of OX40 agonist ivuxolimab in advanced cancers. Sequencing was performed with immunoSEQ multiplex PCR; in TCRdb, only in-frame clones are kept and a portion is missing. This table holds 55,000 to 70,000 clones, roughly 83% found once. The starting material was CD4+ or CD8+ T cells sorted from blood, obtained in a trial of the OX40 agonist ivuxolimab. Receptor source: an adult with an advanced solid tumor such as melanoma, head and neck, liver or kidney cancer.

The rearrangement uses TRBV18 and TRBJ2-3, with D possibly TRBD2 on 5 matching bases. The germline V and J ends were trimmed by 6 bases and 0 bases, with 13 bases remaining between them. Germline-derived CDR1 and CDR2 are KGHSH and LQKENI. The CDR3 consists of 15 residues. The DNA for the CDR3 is TGTGCCAGCTCGGGGAGAGACTACAGCACAGATACGCAGTATTTT. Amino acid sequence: CASSGRDYSTDTQYF.

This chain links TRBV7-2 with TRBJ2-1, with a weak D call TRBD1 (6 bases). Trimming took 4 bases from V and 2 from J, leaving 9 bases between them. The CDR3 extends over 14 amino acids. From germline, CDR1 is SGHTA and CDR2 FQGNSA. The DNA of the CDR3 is TGTGCCAGCAGCTCCAAGGGGGCCTACAATGAGCAGTTCTTC. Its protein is CASSSKGAYNEQFF.

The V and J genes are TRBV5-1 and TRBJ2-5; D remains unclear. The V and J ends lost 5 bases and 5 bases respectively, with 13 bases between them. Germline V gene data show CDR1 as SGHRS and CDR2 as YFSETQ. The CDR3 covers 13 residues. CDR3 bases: TGCGCCAGCAGTTCCTCGATGAGGGAGACCCAGTACTTC. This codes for CASSSSMRETQYF. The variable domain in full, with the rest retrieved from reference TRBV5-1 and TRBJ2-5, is KAGVTQTPRYLIKTRGQQVTLSCSPISGHRSVSWYQQTPGQGLQFLFEYFSETQRNKGNFPGRFSGRQFSNSRSEMNVSTLELGDSALYLCASSSSMRETQYFGPGTRLLVL.

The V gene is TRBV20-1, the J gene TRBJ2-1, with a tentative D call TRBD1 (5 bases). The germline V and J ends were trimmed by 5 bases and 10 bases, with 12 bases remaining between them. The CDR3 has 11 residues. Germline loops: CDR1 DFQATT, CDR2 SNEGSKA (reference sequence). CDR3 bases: TGCAGTGCTTACCCCGCAGGGGAGCAGTTCTTC. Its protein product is CSAYPAGEQFF.

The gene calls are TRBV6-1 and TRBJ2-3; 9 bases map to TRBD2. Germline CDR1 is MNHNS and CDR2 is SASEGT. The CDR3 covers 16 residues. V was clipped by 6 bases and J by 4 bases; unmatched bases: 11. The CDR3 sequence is CASSEWGGGASDTQYF. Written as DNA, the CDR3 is TGTGCCAGCAGCGAATGGGGCGGGGGGGCTTCAGATACGCAGTATTTT.

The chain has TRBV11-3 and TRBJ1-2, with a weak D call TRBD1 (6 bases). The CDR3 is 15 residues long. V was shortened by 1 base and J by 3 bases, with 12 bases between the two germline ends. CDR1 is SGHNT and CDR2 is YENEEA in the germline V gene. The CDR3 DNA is TGTGCCAGCAGCTTAGGAGGGGGGCCCCACTATGGCTACACCTTC. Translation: CASSLGGGPHYGYTF.

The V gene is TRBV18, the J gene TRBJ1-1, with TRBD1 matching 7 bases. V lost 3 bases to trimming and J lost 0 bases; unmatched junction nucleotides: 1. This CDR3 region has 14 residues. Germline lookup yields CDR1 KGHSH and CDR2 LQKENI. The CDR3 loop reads CASSPTGMNTEAFF. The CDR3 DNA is TGTGCCAGCTCACCGACAGGGATGAACACTGAAGCTTTCTTT.

CDR3 in DNA: TGTGCCAGCTTAGGCCCGAACACTGAAGCTTTCTTT. Protein: CASLGPNTEAFF. The rearrangement uses TRBV6-5 and TRBJ1-1; D uncertain. Germline loops: CDR1 MNHEY, CDR2 SVGAGI. V was cut by 8 bases and J by 1 base, with 8 bases left in between. The CDR3 consists of 12 residues.

In nucleotides, the CDR3 is TGTGCCAGCAGCAAAGCGAGCTGGACAGTTTCCACCTACGAGCAGTACTTC. It encodes CASSKASWTVSTYEQYF. The chain combines TRBV21-1 with TRBJ2-7; the table gives TRBD1 as D, unverified against the DNA. TRBV21-1 is assigned pseudogene status. The CDR3 is 17 amino acids.

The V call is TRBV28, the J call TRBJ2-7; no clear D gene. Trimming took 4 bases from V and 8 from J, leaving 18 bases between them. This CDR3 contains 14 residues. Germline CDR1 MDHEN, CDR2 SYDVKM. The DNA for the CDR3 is TGTGCCAGCAGTTCGATTCTGGTGGCTACGAAGCAGTACTTC. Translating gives CASSSILVATKQYF.

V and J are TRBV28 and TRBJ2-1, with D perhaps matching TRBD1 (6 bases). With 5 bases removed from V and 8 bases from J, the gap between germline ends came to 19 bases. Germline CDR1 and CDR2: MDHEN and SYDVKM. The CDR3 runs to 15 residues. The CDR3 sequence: CASSPEVEHRDEQFF. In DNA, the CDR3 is TGTGCCAGCAGTCCCGAAGTCGAGCACAGGGATGAGCAGTTCTTC.

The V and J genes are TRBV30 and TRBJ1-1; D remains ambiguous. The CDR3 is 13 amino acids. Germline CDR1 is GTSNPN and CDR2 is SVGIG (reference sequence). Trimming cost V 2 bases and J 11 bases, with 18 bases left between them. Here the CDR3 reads CAWSPQRPSGAFF. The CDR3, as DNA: TGTGCCTGGAGTCCCCAAAGACCGTCGGGGGCTTTCTTT. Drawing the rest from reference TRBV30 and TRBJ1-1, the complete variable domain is SQTIHQWPATLVQPVGSPLSLECTVEGTSNPNLYWYRQAAGRGLQLLFYSVGIGQISSEVPQNLSASRPQDRQFILSSKKLLLSDSGFYLCAWSPQRPSGAFFGQGTRLTVV.

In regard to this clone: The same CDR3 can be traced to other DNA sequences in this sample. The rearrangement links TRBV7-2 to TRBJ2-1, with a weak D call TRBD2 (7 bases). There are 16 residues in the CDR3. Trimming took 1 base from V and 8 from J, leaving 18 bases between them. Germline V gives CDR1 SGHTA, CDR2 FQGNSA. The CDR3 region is CASSLGLIRGGDEQFF. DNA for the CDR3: TGTGCCAGCAGCTTAGGATTGATTAGGGGGGGGGATGAGCAGTTCTTC.

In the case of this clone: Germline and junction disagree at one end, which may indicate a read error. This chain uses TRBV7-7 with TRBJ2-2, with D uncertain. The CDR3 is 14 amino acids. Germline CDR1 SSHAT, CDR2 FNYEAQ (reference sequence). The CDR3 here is CASSLEAQGGELFF. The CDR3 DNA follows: TGTGCTAGCAGCTTAGAAGCCCAAGGCGGGGAGCTGTTTTTT.

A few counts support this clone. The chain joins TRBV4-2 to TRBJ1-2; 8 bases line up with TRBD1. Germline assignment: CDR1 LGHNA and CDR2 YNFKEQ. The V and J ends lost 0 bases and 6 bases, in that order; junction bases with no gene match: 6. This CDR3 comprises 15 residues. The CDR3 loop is CASSQDLDRVHGYTF. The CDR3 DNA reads TGTGCCAGCAGCCAAGATCTGGACAGGGTCCATGGCTACACCTTC.

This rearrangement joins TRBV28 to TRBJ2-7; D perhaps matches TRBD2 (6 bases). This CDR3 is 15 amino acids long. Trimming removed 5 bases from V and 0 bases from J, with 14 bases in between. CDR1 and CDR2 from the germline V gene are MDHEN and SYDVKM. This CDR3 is CASSPATSYSYEQYF. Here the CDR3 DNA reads TGTGCCAGCAGTCCCGCGACTAGTTACTCCTACGAGCAGTACTTC.

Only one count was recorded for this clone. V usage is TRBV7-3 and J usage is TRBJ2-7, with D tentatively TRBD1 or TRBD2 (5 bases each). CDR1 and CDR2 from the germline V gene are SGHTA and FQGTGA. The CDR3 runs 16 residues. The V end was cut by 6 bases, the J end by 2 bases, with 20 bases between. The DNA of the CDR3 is TGTGCCAGCAGTTCGGATGGGGGAATAAGTCCCTACGAGCAGTACTTC. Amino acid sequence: CASSSDGGISPYEQYF.

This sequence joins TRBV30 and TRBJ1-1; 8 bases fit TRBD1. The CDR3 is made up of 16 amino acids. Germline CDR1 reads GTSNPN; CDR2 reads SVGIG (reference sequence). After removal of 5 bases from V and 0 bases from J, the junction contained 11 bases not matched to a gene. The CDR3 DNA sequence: TGTGCCTGGTTGAAGTTGGACAGGGTCATGAACACTGAAGCTTTCTTT. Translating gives CAWLKLDRVMNTEAFF.